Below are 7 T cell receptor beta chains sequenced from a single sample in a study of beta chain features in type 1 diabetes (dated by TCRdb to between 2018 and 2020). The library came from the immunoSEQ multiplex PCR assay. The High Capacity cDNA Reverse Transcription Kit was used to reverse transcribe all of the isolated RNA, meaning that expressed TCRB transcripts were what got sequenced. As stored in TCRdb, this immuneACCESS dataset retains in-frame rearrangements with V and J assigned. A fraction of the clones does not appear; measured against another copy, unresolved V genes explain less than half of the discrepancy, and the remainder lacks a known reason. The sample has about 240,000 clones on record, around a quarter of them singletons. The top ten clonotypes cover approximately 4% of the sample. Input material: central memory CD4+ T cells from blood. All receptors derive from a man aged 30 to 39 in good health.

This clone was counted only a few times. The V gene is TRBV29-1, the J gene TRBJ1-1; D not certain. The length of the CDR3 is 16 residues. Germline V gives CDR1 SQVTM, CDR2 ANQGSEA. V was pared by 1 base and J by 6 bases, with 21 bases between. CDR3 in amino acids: CSVEGSKGYGFAEAFF. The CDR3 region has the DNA TGCAGCGTTGAAGGATCAAAGGGATATGGATTTGCTGAAGCTTTCTTT.

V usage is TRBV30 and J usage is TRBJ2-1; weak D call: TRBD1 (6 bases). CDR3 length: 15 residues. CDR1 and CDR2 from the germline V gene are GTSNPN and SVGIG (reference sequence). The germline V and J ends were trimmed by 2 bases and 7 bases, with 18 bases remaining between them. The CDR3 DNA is TGTGCCTGGAGTCCTGGGAGTCAGGGGTATAATGAGCAGTTCTTC. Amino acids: CAWSPGSQGYNEQFF.

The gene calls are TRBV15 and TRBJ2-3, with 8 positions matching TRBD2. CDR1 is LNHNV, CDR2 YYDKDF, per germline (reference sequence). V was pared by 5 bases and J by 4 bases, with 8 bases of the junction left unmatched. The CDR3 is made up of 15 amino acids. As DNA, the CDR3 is TGTGCCACCAGCCCAAGCGGGAGTGTGGCAGATACGCAGTATTTT. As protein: CATSPSGSVADTQYF.

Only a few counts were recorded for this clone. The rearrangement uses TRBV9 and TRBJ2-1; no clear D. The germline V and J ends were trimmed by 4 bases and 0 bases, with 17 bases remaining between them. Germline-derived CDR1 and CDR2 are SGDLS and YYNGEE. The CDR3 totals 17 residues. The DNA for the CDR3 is TGTGCCAGCAGCCCTCCGTTACCAACTTACTCCTACAATGAGCAGTTCTTC. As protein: CASSPPLPTYSYNEQFF.

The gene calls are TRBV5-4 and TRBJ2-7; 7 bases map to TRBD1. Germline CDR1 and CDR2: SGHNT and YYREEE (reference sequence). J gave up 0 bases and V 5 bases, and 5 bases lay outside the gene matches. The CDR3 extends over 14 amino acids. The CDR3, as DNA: TGTGCCAGCAGACCCCGGGACAGCTCCTACGAGCAGTACTTC. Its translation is CASRPRDSSYEQYF.

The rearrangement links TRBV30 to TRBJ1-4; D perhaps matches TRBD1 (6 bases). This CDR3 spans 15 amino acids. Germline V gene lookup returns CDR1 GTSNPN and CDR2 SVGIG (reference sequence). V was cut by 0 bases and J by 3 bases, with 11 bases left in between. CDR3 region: CAWSVGTRPNEKLFF. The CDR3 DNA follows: TGTGCCTGGAGTGTAGGGACAAGGCCTAATGAAAAACTGTTTTTT. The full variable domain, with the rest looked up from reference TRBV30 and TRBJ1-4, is SQTIHQWPATLVQPVGSPLSLECTVEGTSNPNLYWYRQAAGRGLQLLFYSVGIGQISSEVPQNLSASRPQDRQFILSSKKLLLSDSGFYLCAWSVGTRPNEKLFFGSGTQLSVL.

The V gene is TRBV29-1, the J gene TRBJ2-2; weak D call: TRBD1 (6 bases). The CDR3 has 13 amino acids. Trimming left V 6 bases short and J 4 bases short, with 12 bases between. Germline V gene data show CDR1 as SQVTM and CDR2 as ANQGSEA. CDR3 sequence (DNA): TGCAGCGTGATTTGGGACACCACCGGGGAGCTGTTTTTT. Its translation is CSVIWDTTGELFF.